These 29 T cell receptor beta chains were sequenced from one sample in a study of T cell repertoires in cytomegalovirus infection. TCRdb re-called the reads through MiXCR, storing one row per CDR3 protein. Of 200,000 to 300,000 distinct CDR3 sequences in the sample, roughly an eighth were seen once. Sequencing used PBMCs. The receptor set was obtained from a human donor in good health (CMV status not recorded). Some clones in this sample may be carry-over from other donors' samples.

The CDR3 sequence is CASSWNRDRVTYEQYF. CDR3 in DNA: TGCGCCAGCAGCTGGAACCGGGACAGGGTAACCTACGAGCAGTACTTC. V gene TRBV5-1 combines with J gene TRBJ2-7, with 9 bases aligning to TRBD1. CDR1 is SGHRS and CDR2 is YFSETQ in the germline V gene. The CDR3 is 16 amino acids. V shed 3 bases, J shed 2 bases, and the junction held 9 bases outside the gene matches.

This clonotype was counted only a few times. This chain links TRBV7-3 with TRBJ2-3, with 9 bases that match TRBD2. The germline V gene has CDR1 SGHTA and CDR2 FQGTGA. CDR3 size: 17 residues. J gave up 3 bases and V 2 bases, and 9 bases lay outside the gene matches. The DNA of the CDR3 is TGTGCCAGCAGCTTACCAGGGAGCGGGGGGCGAACAGATACGCAGTATTTT. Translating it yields CASSLPGSGGRTDTQYF.

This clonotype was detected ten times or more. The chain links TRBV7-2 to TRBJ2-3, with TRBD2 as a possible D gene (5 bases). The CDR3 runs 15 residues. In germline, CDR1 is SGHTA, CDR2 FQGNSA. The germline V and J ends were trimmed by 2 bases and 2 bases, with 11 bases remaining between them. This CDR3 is CASSLLASPTDTQYF. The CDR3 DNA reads TGTGCCAGCAGCTTATTGGCTAGCCCCACAGATACGCAGTATTTT. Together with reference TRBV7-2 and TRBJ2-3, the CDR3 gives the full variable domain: GAGVSQSPSNKVTEKGKDVELRCDPISGHTALYWYRQSLGQGLEFLIYFQGNSAPDKSGLPSDRFSAERTGGSVSTLTIQRTQQEDSAVYLCASSLLASPTDTQYFGPGTRLTVL.

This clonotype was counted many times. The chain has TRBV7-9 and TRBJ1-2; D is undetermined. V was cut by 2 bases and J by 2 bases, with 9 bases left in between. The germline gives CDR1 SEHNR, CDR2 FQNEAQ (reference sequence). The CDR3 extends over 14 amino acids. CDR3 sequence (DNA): TGTGCCAGCAGCTTAACGGGCAGCAACTATGGCTACACCTTC. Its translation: CASSLTGSNYGYTF.

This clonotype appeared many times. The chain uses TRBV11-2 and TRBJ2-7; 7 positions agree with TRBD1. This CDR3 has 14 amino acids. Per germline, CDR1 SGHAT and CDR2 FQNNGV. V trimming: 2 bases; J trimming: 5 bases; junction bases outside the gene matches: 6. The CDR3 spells CASSLTGEANEQYF. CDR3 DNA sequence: TGTGCCAGCAGCTTAACAGGGGAAGCGAACGAGCAGTACTTC.

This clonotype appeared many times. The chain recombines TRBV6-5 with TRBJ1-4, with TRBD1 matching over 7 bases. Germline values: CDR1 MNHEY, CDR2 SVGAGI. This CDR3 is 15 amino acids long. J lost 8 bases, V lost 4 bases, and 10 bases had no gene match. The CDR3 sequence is CASSFQTGWPEKLFF. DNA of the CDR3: TGTGCCAGCAGTTTCCAGACAGGGTGGCCAGAAAAACTGTTTTTT.

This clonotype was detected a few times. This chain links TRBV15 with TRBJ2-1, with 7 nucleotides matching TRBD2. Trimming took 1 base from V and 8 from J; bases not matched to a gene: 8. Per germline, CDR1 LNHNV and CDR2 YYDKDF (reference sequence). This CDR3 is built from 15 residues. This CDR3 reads CATSRGLGGSDEQFF. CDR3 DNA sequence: TGTGCCACCAGCAGAGGCTTGGGGGGGAGCGATGAGCAGTTCTTC.

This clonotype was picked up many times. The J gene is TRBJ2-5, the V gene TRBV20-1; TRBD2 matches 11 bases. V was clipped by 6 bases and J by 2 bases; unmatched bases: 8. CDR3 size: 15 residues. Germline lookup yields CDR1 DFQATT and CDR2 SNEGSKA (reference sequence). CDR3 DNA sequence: TGCAGTGCCTATCCGACTAGCGGGGCTCAAGAGACCCAGTACTTC. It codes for CSAYPTSGAQETQYF.

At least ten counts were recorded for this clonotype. CDR3: CASSFETSGNEQYF. In DNA, the CDR3 is TGTGCCAGCAGCTTCGAGACTAGCGGGAACGAGCAGTACTTC. This chain joins TRBV11-2 and TRBJ2-7; 11 nucleotides line up with TRBD2. V was pared by 3 bases and J by 5 bases, with 3 bases of the junction left unmatched. The CDR3 has 14 amino acids. Germline lookup yields CDR1 SGHAT and CDR2 FQNNGV.

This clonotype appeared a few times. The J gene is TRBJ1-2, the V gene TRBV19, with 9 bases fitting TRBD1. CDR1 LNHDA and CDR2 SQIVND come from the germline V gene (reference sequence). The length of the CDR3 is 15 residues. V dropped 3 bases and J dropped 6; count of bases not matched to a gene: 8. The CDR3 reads CASSIRYRTGDGYTF. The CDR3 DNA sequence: TGTGCCAGTAGTATTAGGTATCGGACAGGGGATGGCTACACCTTC.

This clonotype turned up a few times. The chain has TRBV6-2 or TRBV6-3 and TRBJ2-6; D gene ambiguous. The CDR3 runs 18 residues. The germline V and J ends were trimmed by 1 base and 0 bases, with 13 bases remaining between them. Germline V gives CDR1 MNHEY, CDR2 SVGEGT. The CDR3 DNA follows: TGTGCCAGCAGTTACTTCTTAGGGCAAGACTCTGGGGCCAACGTCCTGACTTTC. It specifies CASSYFLGQDSGANVLTF.

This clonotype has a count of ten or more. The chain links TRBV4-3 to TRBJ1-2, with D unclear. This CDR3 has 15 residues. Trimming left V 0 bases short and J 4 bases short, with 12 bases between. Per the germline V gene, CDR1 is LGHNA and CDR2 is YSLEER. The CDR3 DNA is TGCGCCAGCAGCCAAGATAGAGAGGTCCGCTATGGCTACACCTTC. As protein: CASSQDREVRYGYTF.

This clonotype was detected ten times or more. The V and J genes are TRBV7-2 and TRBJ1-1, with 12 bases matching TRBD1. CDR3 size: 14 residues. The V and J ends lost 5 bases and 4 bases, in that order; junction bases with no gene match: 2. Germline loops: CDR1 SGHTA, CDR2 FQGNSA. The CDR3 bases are TGTGCCAGCAGCCGGGACAGGGGGCTCACTGAAGCTTTCTTT. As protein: CASSRDRGLTEAFF.

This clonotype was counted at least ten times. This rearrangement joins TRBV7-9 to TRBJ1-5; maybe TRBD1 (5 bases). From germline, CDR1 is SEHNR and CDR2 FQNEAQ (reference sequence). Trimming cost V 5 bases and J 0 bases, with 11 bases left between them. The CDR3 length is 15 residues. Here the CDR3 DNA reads TGTGCCAGCAGCCCCGACGGACATAGCAATCAGCCCCAGCATTTT. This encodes CASSPDGHSNQPQHF.

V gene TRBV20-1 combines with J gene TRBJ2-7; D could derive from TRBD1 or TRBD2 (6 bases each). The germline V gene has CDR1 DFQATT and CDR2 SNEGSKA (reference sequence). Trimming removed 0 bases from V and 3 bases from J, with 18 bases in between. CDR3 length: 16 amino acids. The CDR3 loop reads CSARDPVQGGFYEQYF. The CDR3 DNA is TGCAGTGCTAGAGATCCCGTACAGGGAGGCTTCTACGAGCAGTACTTC.

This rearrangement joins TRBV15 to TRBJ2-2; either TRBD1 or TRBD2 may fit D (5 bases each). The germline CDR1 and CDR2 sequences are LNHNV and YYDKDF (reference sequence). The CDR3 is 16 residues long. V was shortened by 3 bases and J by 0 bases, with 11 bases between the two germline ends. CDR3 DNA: TGTGCCACCAGCAGGGTTCGAGGGGCGAACACCGGGGAGCTGTTTTTT. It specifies CATSRVRGANTGELFF.

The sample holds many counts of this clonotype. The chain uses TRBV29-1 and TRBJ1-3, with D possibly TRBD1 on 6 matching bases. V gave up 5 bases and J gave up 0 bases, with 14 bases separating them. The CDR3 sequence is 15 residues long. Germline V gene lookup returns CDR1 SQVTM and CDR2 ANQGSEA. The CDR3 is CSVSAGTPSGNTIYF. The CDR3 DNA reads TGCAGCGTTTCTGCCGGGACACCCTCTGGAAACACCATATATTTT.

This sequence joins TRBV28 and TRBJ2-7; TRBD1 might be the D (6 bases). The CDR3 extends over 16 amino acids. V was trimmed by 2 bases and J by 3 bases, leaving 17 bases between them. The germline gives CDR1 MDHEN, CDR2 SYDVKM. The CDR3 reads CASSLIPPPGVYEQYF. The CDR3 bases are TGTGCCAGCAGTTTAATCCCCCCCCCAGGGGTCTACGAGCAGTACTTC.

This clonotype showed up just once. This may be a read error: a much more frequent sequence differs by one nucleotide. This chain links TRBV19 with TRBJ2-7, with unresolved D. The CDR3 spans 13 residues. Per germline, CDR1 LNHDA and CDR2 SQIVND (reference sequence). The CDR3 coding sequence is TGTTCCAGTAGTATAACGGGCCCGGGCGAGCAGTACTTC. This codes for CSSSITGPGEQYF.

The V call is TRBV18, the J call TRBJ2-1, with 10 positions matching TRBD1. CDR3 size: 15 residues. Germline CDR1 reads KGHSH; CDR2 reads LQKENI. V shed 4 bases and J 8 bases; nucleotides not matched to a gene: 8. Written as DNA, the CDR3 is TGTGCCAGCTCACTTAGGACAGGGGGGAACGATGAGCAGTTCTTC. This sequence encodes CASSLRTGGNDEQFF.

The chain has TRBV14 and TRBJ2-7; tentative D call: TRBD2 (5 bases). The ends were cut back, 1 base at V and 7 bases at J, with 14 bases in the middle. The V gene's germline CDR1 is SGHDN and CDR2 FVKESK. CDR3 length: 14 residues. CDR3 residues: CASSQATVGSEQYF. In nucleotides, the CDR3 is TGTGCCAGCAGCCAAGCCACGGTGGGGAGTGAGCAGTACTTC.

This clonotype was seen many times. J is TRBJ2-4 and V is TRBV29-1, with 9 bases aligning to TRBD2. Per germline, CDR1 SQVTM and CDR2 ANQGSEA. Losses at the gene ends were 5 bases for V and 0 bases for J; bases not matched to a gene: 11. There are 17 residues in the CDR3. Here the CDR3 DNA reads TGCAGCGTTCAAGGGACTAGCCGGCTTCTAGCCAAAAACATTCAGTACTTC. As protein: CSVQGTSRLLAKNIQYF. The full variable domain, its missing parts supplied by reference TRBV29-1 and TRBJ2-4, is SAVISQKPSRDICQRGTSLTIQCQVDSQVTMMFWYRQQPGQSLTLIATANQGSEATYESGFVIDKFPISRPNLTFSTLTVSNMSPEDSSIYLCSVQGTSRLLAKNIQYFGAGTRLSVL.

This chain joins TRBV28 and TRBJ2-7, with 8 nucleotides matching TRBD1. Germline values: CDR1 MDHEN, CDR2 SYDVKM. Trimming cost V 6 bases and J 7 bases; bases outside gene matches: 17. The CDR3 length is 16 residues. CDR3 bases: TGTGCCAGCAGCCTTCAGGGGGCCATCTCTCTACGAGAGCAGTACTTC. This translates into CASSLQGAISLREQYF.

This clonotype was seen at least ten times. In nucleotides, the CDR3 is TGTGCCAGCAGAGAGAGGGGAACCGGGGAGCTGTTTTTT. Amino acids: CASRERGTGELFF. This chain links TRBV6-1 with TRBJ2-2; D might be TRBD1 or TRBD2, each matching 5 bases. Germline CDR1 is MNHNS and CDR2 is SASEGT. V was trimmed by 6 bases and J by 5 bases, leaving 10 bases between them. CDR3 length: 13 residues.

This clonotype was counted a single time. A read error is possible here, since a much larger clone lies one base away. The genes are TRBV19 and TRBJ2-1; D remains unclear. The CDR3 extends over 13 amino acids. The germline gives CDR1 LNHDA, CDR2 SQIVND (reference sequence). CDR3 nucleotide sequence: TGTGCCAGAAGTATTGGGAACCGGAATGAGCAGTTCTTC. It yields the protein CARSIGNRNEQFF.

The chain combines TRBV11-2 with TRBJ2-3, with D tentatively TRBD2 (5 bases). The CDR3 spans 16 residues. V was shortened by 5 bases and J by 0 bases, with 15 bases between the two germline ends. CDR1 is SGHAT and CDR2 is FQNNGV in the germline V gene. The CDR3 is CASSPGVRPSTDTQYF. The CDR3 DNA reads TGTGCCAGCAGCCCCGGGGTTCGTCCGAGCACAGATACGCAGTATTTT.

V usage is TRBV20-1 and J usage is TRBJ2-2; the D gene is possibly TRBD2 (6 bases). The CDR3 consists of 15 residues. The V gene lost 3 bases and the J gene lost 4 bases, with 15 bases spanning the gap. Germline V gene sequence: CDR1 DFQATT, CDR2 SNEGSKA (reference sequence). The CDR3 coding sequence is TGCAGTGCTAGTATTTCCAGCGGGCCCACCGGGGAGCTGTTTTTT. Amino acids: CSASISSGPTGELFF.

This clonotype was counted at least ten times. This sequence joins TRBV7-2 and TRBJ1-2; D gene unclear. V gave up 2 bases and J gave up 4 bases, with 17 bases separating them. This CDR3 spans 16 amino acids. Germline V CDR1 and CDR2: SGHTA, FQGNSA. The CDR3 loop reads CASSLHPTQSVYGYTF. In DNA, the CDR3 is TGTGCCAGCAGCTTACACCCAACTCAGTCTGTCTATGGCTACACCTTC.

CDR3 sequence: CASIGTGPETQYF. The CDR3 nucleotides are TGTGCCAGCATCGGGACAGGGCCAGAGACCCAGTACTTC. The J gene is TRBJ2-5, the V gene TRBV28; 9 nucleotides match TRBD1. The CDR3 covers 13 residues. CDR1 is MDHEN, CDR2 SYDVKM, per germline. J was trimmed by 4 bases and V by 7 bases; bases with no gene match: 4.